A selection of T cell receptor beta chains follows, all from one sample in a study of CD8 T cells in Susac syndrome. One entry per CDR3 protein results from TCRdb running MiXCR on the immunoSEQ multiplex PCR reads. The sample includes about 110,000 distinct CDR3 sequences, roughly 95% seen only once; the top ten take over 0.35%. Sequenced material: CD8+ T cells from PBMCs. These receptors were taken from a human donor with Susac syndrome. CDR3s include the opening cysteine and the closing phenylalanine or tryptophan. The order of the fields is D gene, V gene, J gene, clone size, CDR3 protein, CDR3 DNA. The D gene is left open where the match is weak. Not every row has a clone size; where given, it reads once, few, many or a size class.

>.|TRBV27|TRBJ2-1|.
CASSPGPSYNEQFF
TGTGCCAGCAGCCCGGGACCCTCCTACAATGAGCAGTTCTTC
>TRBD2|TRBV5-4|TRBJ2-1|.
CASSWKREIGGEQFF
TGTGCCAGCAGCTGGAAGCGGGAAATCGGAGGCGAGCAGTTCTTC
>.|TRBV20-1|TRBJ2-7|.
CSARADWGEQYF
TGCAGTGCTAGGGCCGATTGGGGCGAGCAGTACTTC
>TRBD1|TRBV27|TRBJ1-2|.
CASSLSNRGRHGYTF
TGTGCCAGCAGTTTATCGAACAGGGGGCGGCATGGCTACACCTTC
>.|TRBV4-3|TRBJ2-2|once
CASSQFEGTGELFF
TGCGCCAGCAGCCAATTTGAGGGCACCGGGGAGCTGTTTTTT
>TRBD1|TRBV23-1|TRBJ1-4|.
CASRGRGREKLFF
TGCGCCAGCCGGGGGAGGGGGCGGGAAAAACTGTTTTTT
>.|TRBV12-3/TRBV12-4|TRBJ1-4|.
CASSLHGTFDEKLFF
TGTGCCAGCAGTTTACATGGGACATTCGATGAAAAACTGTTTTTT
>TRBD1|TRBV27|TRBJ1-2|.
CASSISGGSYYGYTF
TGTGCCAGCAGTATCTCAGGGGGTTCCTACTATGGCTACACCTTC
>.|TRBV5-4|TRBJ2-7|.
CASSSTDRLSYEQYF
TGTGCCAGCAGCTCGACGGACCGTCTATCCTACGAGCAGTACTTC
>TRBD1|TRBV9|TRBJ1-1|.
CASSVATGTGSTEAFF
TGTGCCAGCAGCGTAGCTACTGGGACAGGGTCCACTGAAGCTTTCTTT
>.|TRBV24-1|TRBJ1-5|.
CATSDGVAQHF
TGTGCCACCAGTGATGGGGTGGCCCAGCATTTT
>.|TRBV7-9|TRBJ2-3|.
CASSSWDTQYF
TGTGCCAGCAGCTCATGGGATACGCAGTATTTT
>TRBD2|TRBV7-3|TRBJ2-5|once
CASSLAGGYQETQYF
TGTGCCAGCAGCTTGGCCGGGGGGTACCAAGAGACCCAGTACTTC
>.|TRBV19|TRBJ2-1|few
CASSIGTGHNEQFF
TGTGCCAGTAGTATAGGGACTGGGCACAATGAGCAGTTCTTC
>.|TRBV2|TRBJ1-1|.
CASSEAAKGVETEAFF
TGTGCCAGCAGTGAAGCGGCGAAAGGGGTTGAGACTGAAGCTTTCTTT
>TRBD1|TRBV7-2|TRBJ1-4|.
CASSFWGTAEVLFF
TGTGCCAGCAGCTTTTGGGGGACAGCCGAAGTACTGTTTTTT
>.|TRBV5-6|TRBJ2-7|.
CASSTTDEQYF
TGTGCCAGCAGCACCACAGACGAGCAGTACTTC
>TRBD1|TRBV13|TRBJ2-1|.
CASSSLDRGRDEQFF
TGTGCCAGCAGCTCCCTCGACAGGGGGAGGGATGAGCAGTTCTTC
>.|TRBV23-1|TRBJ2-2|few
CASSQVRGNTGELFF
TGCGCCAGCAGTCAAGTGAGGGGGAACACCGGGGAGCTGTTTTTT
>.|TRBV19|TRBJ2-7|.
CASSMNREQYF
TGTGCCAGTAGTATGAACAGGGAGCAGTACTTC
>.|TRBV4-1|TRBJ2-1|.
CASSQGDGSSYNEQFF
TGCGCCAGCAGCCAAGGGGACGGTAGCTCCTACAATGAGCAGTTCTTC
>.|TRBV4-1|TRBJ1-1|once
CASSQARGADTEAFF
TGCGCCAGCAGCCAAGCCCGGGGGGCAGACACTGAAGCTTTCTTT
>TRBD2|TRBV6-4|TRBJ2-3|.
CASSPTSGGSADTQYF
TGTGCCAGCAGCCCGACTAGCGGGGGGTCGGCAGATACGCAGTATTTT
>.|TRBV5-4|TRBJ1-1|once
CASSLGVASEAFF
TGTGCCAGCAGCTTGGGGGTAGCAAGTGAAGCTTTCTTT
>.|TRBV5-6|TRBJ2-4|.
CASSYRTGGNIQYF
TGTGCCAGCAGCTACAGGACCGGGGGAAACATTCAGTACTTC
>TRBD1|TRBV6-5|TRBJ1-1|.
CASTSGDREAFF
TGTGCCAGCACCAGCGGGGACAGGGAGGCTTTCTTT
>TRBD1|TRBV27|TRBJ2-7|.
CASSLRDRTYEQYF
TGTGCCAGCAGTCTCCGGGACAGGACCTACGAGCAGTACTTC
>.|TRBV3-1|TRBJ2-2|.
CASSQGQATGELFF
TGTGCCAGCAGCCAAGGCCAGGCCACCGGGGAGCTGTTTTTT
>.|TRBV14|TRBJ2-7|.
CASSPPMRGLYEQYF
TGTGCCAGCAGCCCCCCGATGAGAGGGCTCTACGAGCAGTACTTC
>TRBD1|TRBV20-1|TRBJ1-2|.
CSARDSKGAHANYGYTF
TGCAGTGCTAGAGATAGCAAGGGGGCGCATGCTAACTATGGCTACACCTTC
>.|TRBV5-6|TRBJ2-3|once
CASSPGTADTQYF
TGTGCCAGCAGCCCGGGGACCGCGGATACGCAGTATTTT
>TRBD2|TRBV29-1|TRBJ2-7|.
CSTTSGGSYEQYF
TGCAGCACCACTAGCGGGGGATCCTACGAGCAGTACTTC
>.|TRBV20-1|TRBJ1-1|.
CSARGPSTEAFF
TGCAGTGCTCGCGGGCCTTCCACTGAAGCTTTCTTT
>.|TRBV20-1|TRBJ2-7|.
CSASGKMWTSYEQYF
TGCAGTGCTAGCGGGAAGATGTGGACCTCCTACGAGCAGTACTTC
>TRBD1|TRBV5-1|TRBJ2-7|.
CASSTEQGYEQYF
TGCGCCAGCAGCACGGAACAGGGGTACGAGCAGTACTTC
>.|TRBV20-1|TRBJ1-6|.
CSAKTGENYSPLHF
TGCAGTGCTAAGACGGGGGAAAACTATTCACCCCTCCACTTT